The 31 T cell receptor beta chains below were found in one sample sequenced in a study of Ad26.COV2.S vaccination and SARS-CoV-2 variants listed by TCRdb under 2021. Receptor amplification or capture employed the immunoSEQ multiplex PCR assay. In TCRdb, the immuneACCESS table is reduced to in-frame sequences with V and J assigned. These tables do not hold every clone; where another copy was compared, an unresolved V gene accounts for under half, and the others remain unexplained. Within this sample are about 680,000 clones, with around 89% of them counted one time only. The top ten hold over 1.3% of the sample. This specimen's treatment or condition label, interpreted: some 20 received Ad26.COV2.S at low or high dose, single or two shots; a few received placebo; per-sample allocation not given. Repertoires of vaccine and placebo recipients were sequenced from samples collected on day 63 after the first injection.

Here the sequenced sample was peripheral blood, taken in a trial of Ad26.COV2.S vaccine versus placebo. The receptors shown here come from a person aged 18-60 years who received the Ad26.COV2.S COVID-19 vaccine or a placebo.

This rearrangement joins TRBV12-3 or TRBV12-4 to TRBJ2-7; 7 positions agree with TRBD2. V trimming: 9 bases; J trimming: 3 bases; junction bases outside the gene matches: 2. The CDR3 length is 11 residues. The CDR3 loop reads CASSGLYEQYF. CDR3 nucleotide sequence: TGTGCCAGTAGCGGGCTCTACGAGCAGTACTTC.

The rearrangement links TRBV6-6 to TRBJ1-2; no definite D call. The CDR3 covers 14 residues. V was cut by 0 bases and J by 3 bases, with 8 bases left in between. Per germline, CDR1 MNHNY and CDR2 SVGAGI (reference sequence). CDR3 sequence: CASSYSGGDYGYTF. The DNA of the CDR3 is TGTGCCAGCAGTTACTCCGGTGGGGACTATGGCTACACCTTC.

The chain links TRBV10-3 to TRBJ2-7; D is possibly TRBD1 or TRBD2 (6 bases each). The ends were cut back, 7 bases at V and 6 bases at J, with 13 bases in the middle. This CDR3 has 12 amino acids. CDR1 and CDR2 (germline): ENHRY, SYGVKD. CDR3 DNA: TGTGCCATCAAGGGCGGAGGGGGCGAGCAGTACTTC. Translating gives CAIKGGGGEQYF.

J is TRBJ2-3 and V is TRBV15, with D unclear. V shed 8 bases and J shed 0 bases, with 12 bases lying between them. The CDR3 extends over 14 amino acids. Germline CDR1 is LNHNV and CDR2 is YYDKDF (reference sequence). CDR3 region: CATSVYPSTDTQYF. The CDR3 nucleotides read TGTGCCACCTCGGTATACCCCAGCACAGATACGCAGTATTTT.

The table lists this clone with a count of one. The V call is TRBV5-1, the J call TRBJ1-1, with 7 bases fitting TRBD1. Trimming at V came to 4 bases and at J to 3 bases, leaving 9 bases not matched to a gene. Germline V CDR1 and CDR2: SGHRS, YFSETQ. The CDR3 is 15 amino acids. CDR3 residues: CASSADRAGDTEAFF. For the CDR3, the DNA is TGCGCCAGCAGCGCTGACAGGGCCGGGGACACTGAAGCTTTCTTT.

The rearrangement uses TRBV6-2 or TRBV6-3 and TRBJ2-2; 8 nucleotides line up with TRBD1. After removal of 3 bases from V and 6 bases from J, the junction contained 6 bases not matched to a gene. The germline V gene has CDR1 MNHEY and CDR2 SVGEGT. The CDR3 has 15 amino acids. CDR3 DNA: TGTGCCAGCAGTTATCTCGGACAGGGCGCCGGGGAGCTGTTTTTT. It codes for CASSYLGQGAGELFF.

This chain's CDR3 is CASSFNEGFTYNEQFF. The DNA for the CDR3 is TGTGCCAGCAGTTTTAATGAGGGTTTCACTTACAATGAGCAGTTCTTC. The chain combines TRBV28 with TRBJ2-1; maybe TRBD2 (5 bases). V was clipped by 3 bases and J by 4 bases, with 16 bases between them. CDR1 MDHEN and CDR2 SYDVKM come from the germline V gene. The CDR3 loop spans 16 amino acids.

The rearrangement links TRBV3-1 (or the pseudogene TRBV3-2) to TRBJ2-1, with 14 bases matching TRBD2. J gave up 6 bases and V 4 bases, and 2 bases lay outside the gene matches. CDR3 size: 15 residues. From germline, CDR1 is LGHDT and CDR2 YNNKEL (reference sequence). The CDR3 reads CASSPGTSGGNEQFF. The CDR3 DNA sequence: TGTGCCAGCAGCCCCGGGACTAGCGGGGGCAATGAGCAGTTCTTC.

The chain combines TRBV9 with TRBJ2-1, with D tentatively TRBD2 (6 bases). This CDR3 has 16 residues. The germline V gene encodes CDR1 SGDLS and CDR2 YYNGEE. With 3 bases removed from V and 0 bases from J, the gap between germline ends came to 13 bases. The CDR3 loop is CASSAHLEGSYNEQFF. As DNA, the CDR3 is TGTGCCAGCAGCGCCCACCTGGAGGGCTCCTACAATGAGCAGTTCTTC.

The V gene is TRBV29-1, the J gene TRBJ2-7, with 8 nucleotides matching TRBD1. The CDR3 runs to 14 residues. V trimming: 6 bases; J trimming: 5 bases; junction bases outside the gene matches: 12. Germline CDR1 and CDR2: SQVTM and ANQGSEA. CDR3 loop: CSVTGTGGDHEQYF. CDR3 in DNA: TGCAGCGTCACCGGGACAGGAGGCGATCACGAGCAGTACTTC.

The rearrangement uses TRBV15 and TRBJ1-1; weak D call: TRBD1 (5 bases). Germline CDR1 reads LNHNV; CDR2 reads YYDKDF (reference sequence). The CDR3 loop spans 13 amino acids. V was pared by 5 bases and J by 5 bases, with 12 bases between. The CDR3 DNA sequence: TGTGCCACCAGCCGGGGGTGGGGGACTGAAGCTTTCTTT. Translated, it gives CATSRGWGTEAFF.

This clone showed up just once. The gene calls are TRBV5-1 and TRBJ2-1; 10 bases map to TRBD1. This CDR3 has 14 residues. V shed 3 bases, J shed 4 bases, and the junction held 1 base outside the gene matches. Germline V gene sequence: CDR1 SGHRS, CDR2 YFSETQ. The DNA of the CDR3 is TGCGCCAGCAGCTCGGACAGGGGGTACAATGAGCAGTTCTTC. Its translation: CASSSDRGYNEQFF.

This chain joins TRBV30 and TRBJ1-2; 9 nucleotides align to TRBD1. This CDR3 comprises 13 residues. Germline CDR1 reads GTSNPN; CDR2 reads SVGIG (reference sequence). The V segment lost 1 base and the J segment 6 bases; nucleotides outside the gene matches: 3. CDR3 DNA: TGTGCCTGGAGTGGGGGGACAGGGCATGGCTACACCTTC. Its protein product is CAWSGGTGHGYTF.

J is TRBJ2-1 and V is TRBV19; 10 nucleotides match TRBD2. Unmatched junction bases numbered 5, after V lost 7 bases and J lost 2 bases. The CDR3 is 15 amino acids. Germline V gene data show CDR1 as LNHDA and CDR2 as SQIVND (reference sequence). CDR3 protein: CASTWTSGTYNEQFF. The CDR3 DNA follows: TGTGCCAGTACTTGGACTAGCGGCACCTACAATGAGCAGTTCTTC. Full variable domain (missing parts from reference TRBV19 and TRBJ2-1): DGGITQSPKYLFRKEGQNVTLSCEQNLNHDAMYWYRQDPGQGLRLIYYSQIVNDFQKGDIAEGYSVSREKKESFPLTVTSAQKNPTAFYLCASTWTSGTYNEQFFGPGTRLTVL.

V is TRBV19 and J is TRBJ1-4; D remains ambiguous. Trimming removed 6 bases at V and 8 bases at J, with 16 bases between. The germline CDR1 and CDR2 sequences are LNHDA and SQIVND (reference sequence). CDR3 size: 14 residues. CDR3 region: CASSQLGRWEKLFF. In DNA form, the CDR3 reads TGTGCCAGTAGCCAACTCGGCCGGTGGGAAAAACTGTTTTTT.

The genes are TRBV6-4 and TRBJ1-2, with D hard to call. The V gene's germline CDR1 is MRHNA and CDR2 SNTAGT. The CDR3 has 13 amino acids. V shed 6 bases and J shed 0 bases, with 8 bases lying between them. CDR3 in amino acids: CASRDQANYGYTF. CDR3 DNA sequence: TGTGCCAGCAGGGACCAAGCTAACTATGGCTACACCTTC.

The V and J genes are TRBV5-1 and TRBJ2-1; 13 bases match TRBD2. J was trimmed by 7 bases and V by 4 bases; bases with no gene match: 5. The CDR3 has 15 residues. Germline-derived CDR1 and CDR2 are SGHRS and YFSETQ. CDR3 DNA sequence: TGCGCCAGCAGCCCAGGACTAGCGGGAGAGAATGAGCAGTTCTTC. The encoded protein is CASSPGLAGENEQFF.

The J gene is TRBJ1-1, the V gene TRBV19, with 7 bases matching TRBD1. Germline V gene sequence: CDR1 LNHDA, CDR2 SQIVND (reference sequence). Trimming at V came to 8 bases and at J to 0 bases, leaving 3 bases not matched to a gene. This CDR3 spans 13 amino acids. The CDR3 sequence is CASGDSLNTEAFF. In DNA, the CDR3 is TGTGCCAGTGGGGACAGCCTGAACACTGAAGCTTTCTTT.

This clone was seen more than once but under ten times. The chain has TRBV29-1 and TRBJ1-6; 7 nucleotides agree with TRBD1. The V segment lost 5 bases and the J segment 10 bases; nucleotides outside the gene matches: 14. The CDR3 is 15 amino acids. Germline CDR1 and CDR2: SQVTM and ANQGSEA. The CDR3 nucleotides are TGCAGCGTTCGGGAGACAGGGAGTGGGAACTCACCCCTCCACTTT. It yields the protein CSVRETGSGNSPLHF.

The chain has TRBV4-2 and TRBJ2-4; possible D gene TRBD2, 7 bases. Trimming removed 0 bases at V and 10 bases at J, with 25 bases between. This CDR3 contains 18 residues. Germline assignment: CDR1 LGHNA and CDR2 YNFKEQ. The CDR3 DNA is TGTGCCAGCAGCCAAGATCTAGCGGCACGGATAGAAGGGGGTATTCAGTACTTC. Translating gives CASSQDLAARIEGGIQYF.

The chain is built from TRBV6-1 and TRBJ2-5; D unresolved. V lost 4 bases to trimming and J lost 2 bases, with 8 bases between them. The CDR3 has 13 residues. CDR1 and CDR2 (germline): MNHNS, SASEGT. This chain's CDR3 is CASSVAFQETQYF. CDR3 nucleotides: TGTGCCAGCAGTGTAGCATTTCAAGAGACCCAGTACTTC.

This clone was observed once. The chain links TRBV6-2 or TRBV6-3 to TRBJ2-2; 11 nucleotides line up with TRBD2. With V trimmed by 5 bases and J by 8 bases, 16 bases remained unmatched. This CDR3 comprises 18 residues. Germline lookup yields CDR1 MNHEY and CDR2 SVGEGT. CDR3 protein: CASSRLAGSPPVLGELFF. CDR3 coding DNA: TGTGCCAGCAGTAGACTAGCGGGATCCCCGCCGGTCCTGGGGGAGCTGTTTTTT.

The sample holds one count of this clone. V gene TRBV27 combines with J gene TRBJ2-6; 11 bases match TRBD1. V lost 6 bases to trimming and J lost 1 base; unmatched junction nucleotides: 8. Germline lookup yields CDR1 MNHEY and CDR2 SMNVEV (reference sequence). The CDR3 runs 18 residues. CDR3 loop: CASSLRTGGFSGANVLTF. The CDR3 DNA sequence: TGTGCCAGCAGCCTAAGGACAGGGGGCTTTTCTGGGGCCAACGTCCTGACTTTC.

The chain links TRBV2 to TRBJ1-1; 8 nucleotides line up with TRBD1. The junction had 7 bases not matched to a gene; V was cut back by 7 bases and J by 6 bases. The germline V gene has CDR1 SNHLY and CDR2 FYNNEI. This CDR3 has 13 residues. CDR3 loop: CASKFGTGPEAFF. CDR3 coding DNA: TGTGCCAGCAAATTTGGGACAGGTCCTGAAGCTTTCTTT.

The rearrangement joins TRBV6-5 to TRBJ1-2; a possible D gene is TRBD1 (5 bases). Between the trimmed V and J ends, which lost 0 bases and 4 bases, there was a span of 9 bases. This CDR3 is built from 14 residues. Germline-derived CDR1 and CDR2 are MNHEY and SVGAGI. The CDR3: CASSYSGPSYGYTF. In DNA, the CDR3 is TGTGCCAGCAGTTACTCGGGACCGAGCTATGGCTACACCTTC.

This clone showed up just a few times. The chain uses TRBV20-1 and TRBJ1-6; D unresolved. V gave up 6 bases and J gave up 8 bases, with 11 bases separating them. Per germline, CDR1 DFQATT and CDR2 SNEGSKA (reference sequence). CDR3 length equals 12 residues. The chain's CDR3 is CSASPTDSPLHF. CDR3 nucleotide sequence: TGCAGTGCCAGTCCCACGGATTCACCCCTCCACTTT.

The chain couples TRBV13 to TRBJ2-1; D call uncertain. Trimming removed 0 bases at V and 8 bases at J, with 11 bases between. The germline V gene has CDR1 PRHDT and CDR2 FYEKMQ (reference sequence). The CDR3 extends over 14 amino acids. Here the CDR3 reads CASSLGPSQDEQFF. The CDR3 DNA reads TGTGCCAGCAGCTTAGGTCCCAGCCAAGATGAGCAGTTCTTC.

The J gene is TRBJ1-1, the V gene TRBV9; D gene unclear. The CDR3 contains 13 residues. Between the trimmed V and J ends, which lost 1 base and 3 bases, there was a span of 7 bases. CDR1 SGDLS and CDR2 YYNGEE come from the germline V gene. Here the CDR3 DNA reads TGTGCCAGCAGCGTAAGGAAGGACACTGAAGCTTTCTTT. This translates into CASSVRKDTEAFF.

This chain connects TRBV7-9 to TRBJ1-5; no clear D gene. V lost 5 bases to trimming and J lost 3 bases, with 8 bases between them. The CDR3 is 13 amino acids. Germline V CDR1 and CDR2: SEHNR, FQNEAQ (reference sequence). CDR3 nucleotides: TGTGCCAGCAGCCTTGAGGCCAATCAGCCCCAGCATTTT. Protein: CASSLEANQPQHF.

This chain uses TRBV6-2 or TRBV6-3 with TRBJ1-1; the D is unclear. V lost 2 bases to trimming and J lost 3 bases, with 7 bases between them. The germline CDR1 and CDR2 sequences are MNHEY and SVGEGT. This CDR3 has 13 amino acids. The CDR3 DNA sequence: TGTGCCAGCAGTTACGGGTCCCACACTGAAGCTTTCTTT. Its translation is CASSYGSHTEAFF.

The V call is TRBV7-6, the J call TRBJ1-4, with a possible D match to TRBD1 (5 bases). The CDR3 has 13 amino acids. V gave up 3 bases and J gave up 8 bases, with 10 bases separating them. Germline V CDR1 and CDR2: SGHVS, FNYEAQ. CDR3 bases: TGTGCCAGCAGCTTGGGGGTAGCGGAAAAACTGTTTTTT. Encoded protein: CASSLGVAEKLFF.